This T cell receptor (beta chain) was obtained from a study of blood T cell repertoires in COVID-19. Overall study: Specimens from acute and convalescent COVID-19 originated in the United States, Italy and Spain. From T cells, B-cell-depleted T cells, or PBMCs came the material, which was cDNA or gDNA.

The V gene lost 5 bases and the J gene lost 3 bases, with 4 bases spanning the gap. CDR3 length: 12 amino acids. Per the germline V gene, CDR1 is MNHEY and CDR2 is SMNVEV (reference sequence). In the study's own analysis: For nucleated cells, counts were estimated from reference gene primer amplification. TCRdb keeps only in-frame clones here, not all; method: immunoSEQ multiplex PCR. V and J calls and clone size are those listed in that table; D and trimming were worked out from the DNA. The repertoire holds about 110,000 clones, with 85% to 90% as singletons. Sample: peripheral blood. V usage is TRBV27 and J usage is TRBJ2-2, with D unresolved. This clonotype originated in a human donor in a cohort sampled during active COVID-19. The CDR3: CASSTYTGELFF. The CDR3 bases are TGTGCCAGCAGTACATACACCGGGGAGCTGTTTTTT.